The 8 T cell receptor beta chains listed next were all sequenced from one sample in a study of blood T cells in healthy people across ages. Together with a sample-barcoded 5' primer, a J-beta primer mix was included in a second PCR lasting roughly 6 to 12 cycles. TCRdb re-analysed the 5' RACE reads in MiXCR, keeping a single row per CDR3 protein. The sample consists of around 2 million distinct CDR3 sequences, around 42% of them appearing once. Source material: blood. Receptor source: a human donor in good health.

The chain employs TRBV7-8 and TRBJ2-3; 7 nucleotides agree with TRBD2. V was clipped by 3 bases and J by 7 bases; unmatched bases: 10. Germline CDR1 is SGHVS and CDR2 is FQNEAQ. This CDR3 contains 15 residues. This chain's CDR3 is CASSLSGAQSYTQYF. DNA of the CDR3: TGTGCCAGCAGCTTGAGCGGGGCCCAGTCGTATACGCAGTATTTT.

The chain couples TRBV5-1 to TRBJ1-3; D gene unclear. CDR3 length: 16 residues. The V end was cut by 0 bases, the J end by 3 bases, with 13 bases between. CDR1 SGHRS and CDR2 YFSETQ come from the germline V gene. CDR3 sequence: CASSLDLGVVGNTIYF. The CDR3 DNA is TGCGCCAGCAGCTTGGATCTTGGAGTTGTTGGAAACACCATATATTTT.

This chain joins TRBV29-1 and TRBJ1-2; D is unresolved. The V gene's germline CDR1 is SQVTM and CDR2 ANQGSEA. Between the trimmed V and J ends, which lost 6 bases and 0 bases, there was a span of 11 bases. CDR3 length: 13 residues. The CDR3 region has the DNA TGCAGCGTCATGACGGCCTCTAACTATGGCTACACCTTC. The encoded protein is CSVMTASNYGYTF.

This clonotype was picked up a small number of times. This sequence joins TRBV9 and TRBJ2-3, with 8 bases matching TRBD2. Germline lookup yields CDR1 SGDLS and CDR2 YYNGEE. Losses at the gene ends were 2 bases for V and 0 bases for J; bases not matched to a gene: 11. CDR3 length equals 18 residues. CDR3 in amino acids: CASSVDQRGPLSTDTQYF. CDR3 coding DNA: TGTGCCAGCAGCGTTGACCAGCGGGGGCCTTTAAGCACAGATACGCAGTATTTT.

This clonotype has a handful of counts. J is TRBJ1-4 and V is TRBV10-3; D may be TRBD1 (5 bases). V lost 3 bases, J lost 4 bases, and 9 bases lay in between. In germline, CDR1 is ENHRY, CDR2 SYGVKD. The CDR3 runs 14 residues. CDR3 loop: CAISDVRGNEKLFF. Here the CDR3 DNA reads TGTGCCATCAGTGACGTTAGGGGTAATGAAAAACTGTTTTTT.

About this clonotype itself: One end of the junction does not line up with germline, which may come from a read error. The V and J genes are TRBV7-9 and TRBJ2-7; D may match TRBD1 or TRBD2 (5 bases each). The CDR3 runs 14 residues. From germline, CDR1 is SEHNR and CDR2 FQNEAQ (reference sequence). As DNA, the CDR3 is TGTGCCAGCAGCCCGGGACCTTCCCCCTACGAGCATTACTTC. Its protein is CASSPGPSPYEHYF.

This clonotype was picked up a small number of times. The chain combines TRBV29-1 with TRBJ2-3, with D maybe TRBD1 (6 bases). Trimming removed 3 bases at V and 2 bases at J, with 12 bases between. CDR3 size: 14 residues. CDR1 SQVTM and CDR2 ANQGSEA come from the germline V gene. The CDR3 DNA follows: TGCAGCGTTGATAGGGGGAACCCCACAGATACGCAGTATTTT. Its protein is CSVDRGNPTDTQYF.

The genes are TRBV4-2 and TRBJ2-1; perhaps TRBD1 as D (6 bases). Between the trimmed V and J ends, which lost 2 bases and 3 bases, there was a span of 11 bases. Germline values: CDR1 LGHNA, CDR2 YNFKEQ. The CDR3 runs to 15 residues. The CDR3 DNA is TGTGCCAGCAGCCAATCCCGACAGGACTACAATGAGCAGTTCTTC. Translating it yields CASSQSRQDYNEQFF.